These T cell receptor beta chains were read from a single sample in a study of CD8 T cells in ankylosing spondylitis. TCRdb re-derived calls from the 5' RACE reads in MiXCR, one entry per CDR3 protein. The sample lists 210,000 or so distinct CDR3 sequences; 7% to 10% were seen once. The sequencing input was blood, either unsorted or a sorted T cell fraction (not recorded which). These receptor sequences come from a female donor with ankylosing spondylitis or in good health (not recorded which). Each CDR3 is given with its conserved first and last residue.

>TRBJ2-1|TRBV6-2/TRBV6-3
CASTPGSGSYNEQFF
>TRBJ2-3|TRBV7-2
CASSVPGRRTDTQYF
>TRBJ1-4|TRBV20-1
CSAQRQGLANEKLFF
>TRBJ2-1|TRBV7-2
CASSLNGRADEQFF
>TRBJ2-1|TRBV27
CASSFGEGGGEQFF
>TRBJ1-3|TRBV30
CAFQTAVSGNTIYF
>TRBJ2-7|TRBV30
CAWSANPRSYEQYF
>TRBJ2-1|TRBV7-8
CASSLLGEYNEQFF
>TRBJ2-7|TRBV27
CASSFGTEFYEQYF
>TRBJ2-5|TRBV9
CASSLQGSRETQYF
>TRBJ1-5|TRBV6-2/TRBV6-3
CASSYGGGHNQPQHF
>TRBJ2-1|TRBV12-3/TRBV12-4
CASSLRWEQFF
>TRBJ2-5|TRBV29-1
CSVGTTSGSRETQYF
>TRBJ2-5|TRBV20-1
CSAVPGLTVRLETQYF
>TRBJ2-5|TRBV5-1
CASRVQYIRTLPQETQYF
>TRBJ1-1|TRBV12-5
CASGTIRGISIEAFF
>TRBJ2-1|TRBV6-2/TRBV6-3
CASSYGLAGAGNEQFF
>TRBJ2-7|TRBV12-3/TRBV12-4
CASRRSGRAGEQYF
>TRBJ2-7|TRBV20-1
CSATRASGSSYEQYF
>TRBJ1-5|TRBV30
CAWSVRRSSQHF
>TRBJ2-1|TRBV5-1
CASSSRGGTPQTNEQFF
>TRBJ1-1|TRBV20-1
CSASYRGSRTEAFF
>TRBJ2-3|TRBV20-1
CSAHLTSGLTDTQYF
>TRBJ1-2|TRBV7-2
CASSLGLGASGYTF
>TRBJ1-1|TRBV15
CATSRDWGNTEAFF
>TRBJ1-1|TRBV7-9
CASSSARAGDTEAFF
>TRBJ2-5|TRBV4-3
CASSQDSGGYGETQYF
>TRBJ2-7|TRBV2
CASSRTYEQYF
>TRBJ2-3|TRBV20-1
CSARVTRASSTDTQYF
>TRBJ1-1|TRBV5-1
CASSLEGLLSEAFF
>TRBJ2-3|TRBV7-2
CASSLAPAGSTDTQYF
>TRBJ2-1|TRBV30
CAWSTAGTYNEQFF
>TRBJ2-5|TRBV15
CATSDRGTHRTQYF
>TRBJ1-2|TRBV28
CASSHGSDRGSGGYTF
>TRBJ2-1|TRBV7-9
CATGGPRYNEQFF
>TRBJ2-3|TRBV13
CASSLVGEAQEGDTQYF
>TRBJ1-1|TRBV5-1
CASSLGQGIWNTEAFF
>TRBJ1-2|TRBV7-9
CASSSITTGEAGYTF
>TRBJ2-7|TRBV20-1
CSASGSKSYEQYF
>TRBJ2-1|TRBV25-1
CATRVKSTDNNEQFF
>TRBJ2-1|TRBV29-1
CSVDGRRGDNEQFF
>TRBJ2-3|TRBV5-1
CASSLDRTADTQYF
>TRBJ1-6|TRBV20-1
CSARTQQGEVSPLHF
>TRBJ2-1|TRBV28
CASTPRRASGRNEQFF